This T cell receptor beta chain was observed in a study of CD8 T cells in ankylosing spondylitis. Notes on the study in general: Researchers report that disease-linked clones proved CD8+ and relatively rare in peripheral blood. In the blood and synovial fluid of reactive arthritis, some motif variants had been previously reported. Blood of patients with ankylosing spondylitis appeared to be characterized by a TCR beta motif of several highly homologous variants. According to the report, clones linked to the disease were significantly enriched in matched synovial fluid samples taken from ankylosing spondylitis patients.

A single record per CDR3 protein comes from TCRdb applying MiXCR to the 5' RACE reads. The repertoire holds fewer than 400,000 distinct CDR3 sequences, with roughly 14% as singletons. V lost 4 bases to trimming and J lost 5 bases; unmatched junction nucleotides: 14. The germline V gene has CDR1 DFQATT and CDR2 SNEGSKA (reference sequence). The CDR3 sequence is 19 residues long. For this clonotype: Its target is unknown.

This clonotype originated in a male donor with ankylosing spondylitis or in good health (not recorded which). The sequenced material came from blood, either unsorted or a sorted T cell fraction (not recorded which). The chain is built from TRBV20-1 and TRBJ2-4, with 16 positions matching TRBD2. The CDR3 is CSATKGLAGGPRSQNIQYF. The CDR3 DNA reads as TGCAGTGCTACCAAGGGACTAGCGGGAGGGCCCCGGAGTCAAAACATTCAGTACTTC.